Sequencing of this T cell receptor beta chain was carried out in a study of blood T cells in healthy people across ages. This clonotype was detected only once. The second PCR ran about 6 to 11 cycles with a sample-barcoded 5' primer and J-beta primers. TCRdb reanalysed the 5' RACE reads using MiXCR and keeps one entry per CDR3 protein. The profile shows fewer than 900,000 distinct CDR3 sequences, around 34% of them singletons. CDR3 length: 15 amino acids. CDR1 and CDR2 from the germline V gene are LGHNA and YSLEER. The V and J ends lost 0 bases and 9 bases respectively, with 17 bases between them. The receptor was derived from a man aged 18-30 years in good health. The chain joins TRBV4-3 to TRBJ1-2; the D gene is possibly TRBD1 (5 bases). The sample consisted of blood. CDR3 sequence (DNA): TGCGCCAGCAGCCAAGATATCCAGGGCGAGGACAGCTACACCTTC. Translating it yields CASSQDIQGEDSYTF.